This TCR beta chain derives from a study of CD8+ T cells in alopecia areata. Study information: The drug, oral tofacitinib, was given to treated patients at 5 to 10 mg twice daily.

The treatment denotes: oral pan-JAK inhibitor, 5-10 mg twice daily. Researchers took lesional scalp punch biopsies and peripheral blood from people who were alopecia areata patients. RNA was isolated and reverse transcribed to cDNA, the sequencing template. Clones were read by immunoSEQ multiplex PCR, and TCRdb kept only the in-frame ones, dropping some. The sample gives some 200,000 clones, approximately 56% of which show up once; around 3% is in the top ten. V lost 0 bases to trimming and J lost 3 bases, with 9 bases between them. This CDR3 region has 14 residues. The germline V gene encodes CDR1 SGHTA and CDR2 FQGNSA. This clone was observed a few times.

This sequence joins TRBV7-2 and TRBJ2-7, with D unclear. This clonotype originated in a human donor with alopecia areata. The material was CD4+ T cells sorted from blood, obtained at week 4, from a patient treated with tofacitinib. The CDR3 reads CASSLAGAGYEQYF. As DNA, the CDR3 is TGTGCCAGCAGCTTAGCGGGCGCTGGCTACGAGCAGTACTTC.